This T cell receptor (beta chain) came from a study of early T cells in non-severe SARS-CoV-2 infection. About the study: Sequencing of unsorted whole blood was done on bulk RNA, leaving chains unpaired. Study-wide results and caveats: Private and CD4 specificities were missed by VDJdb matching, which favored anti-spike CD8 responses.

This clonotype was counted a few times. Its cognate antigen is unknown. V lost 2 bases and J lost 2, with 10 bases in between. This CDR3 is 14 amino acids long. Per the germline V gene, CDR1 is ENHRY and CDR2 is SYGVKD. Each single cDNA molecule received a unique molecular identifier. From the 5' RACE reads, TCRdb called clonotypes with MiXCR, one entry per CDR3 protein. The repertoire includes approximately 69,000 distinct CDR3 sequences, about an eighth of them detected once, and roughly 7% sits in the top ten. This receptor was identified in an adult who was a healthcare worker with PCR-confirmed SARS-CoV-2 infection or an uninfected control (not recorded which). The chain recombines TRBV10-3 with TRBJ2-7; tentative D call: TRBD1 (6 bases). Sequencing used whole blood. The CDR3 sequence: CAISEPGQPYEQYF. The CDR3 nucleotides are TGTGCCATCAGTGAGCCAGGACAGCCCTACGAGCAGTACTTC.